This is a list of T cell receptor beta chains from one sample in a study of PD-1 blockade in classical Hodgkin lymphoma. Some clones are missing from TCRdb's copy, which holds only in-frame ones; the method was immunoSEQ multiplex PCR. The sample holds about 27,000 clones, 72% seen once. The material sequenced was peripheral blood mononuclear cells (PBMCs), taken before the fourth cycle of nivolumab. The receptors were sampled from a human donor with classical Hodgkin lymphoma. Each CDR3 is given with its conserved first and last residue. D genes are given only for firm matches. Expanded clones are given a class, and other clones once, few, many or no size at all.

v_call	d_call	j_call	clone_size	cdr3_aa	cdr3_nt
TRBV30	TRBD1	TRBJ1-2	.	CAWRELDRGLGYTF	TGTGCCTGGAGAGAGTTGGACAGGGGGCTCGGCTACACCTTC
TRBV18	.	TRBJ1-1	.	CASSPTGRTTNTEAFF	TGTGCCAGCTCACCAACTGGCAGGACTACTAACACTGAAGCTTTCTTT
TRBV28	.	TRBJ2-1	.	CASSLIRAGPNEQFF	TGTGCCAGCAGTTTAATCCGGGCGGGACCCAATGAGCAGTTCTTC
TRBV4-3	TRBD2	TRBJ2-3	.	CASSQDAGGTDTQYF	TGCGCCAGCAGCCAAGATGCCGGGGGGACAGATACGCAGTATTTT
TRBV7-9	.	TRBJ1-2	.	CASSWRGGGSYTF	TGTGCCAGCAGCTGGAGAGGGGGGGGAAGCTACACCTTC
TRBV5-6	.	TRBJ2-7	.	CASSLEGYEQYF	TGTGCCAGCAGCTTGGAGGGATACGAGCAGTACTTC
TRBV7-2	TRBD2	TRBJ2-5	.	CASSQTSGTQETQYF	TGTGCCAGCAGTCAGACTAGCGGGACCCAAGAGACCCAGTACTTC
TRBV4-2	.	TRBJ2-1	.	CASSQGGTDNEQFF	TGTGCCAGCAGCCAAGGGGGCACCGACAATGAGCAGTTCTTC
TRBV18	TRBD2	TRBJ2-4	.	CASSPVGSSGAAKNIQYF	TGTGCCAGCTCACCGGTAGGAAGTAGCGGGGCAGCCAAAAACATTCAGTACTTC
TRBV7-2	.	TRBJ2-1	.	CASSPRGLYNEQFF	TGTGCCAGCAGCCCCCGGGGACTTTACAATGAGCAGTTCTTC
TRBV25-1	TRBD2	TRBJ2-1	medium-sized	CASSDHTSGSYNEQFF	TGTGCCAGCAGTGACCACACTAGCGGATCCTACAATGAGCAGTTCTTC
TRBV5-1	.	TRBJ2-3	.	CASSLGQAGTDTQYF	TGCGCCAGCAGCTTGGGACAGGCAGGCACAGATACGCAGTATTTT
TRBV9	TRBD2	TRBJ2-2	.	CASSQRASGWNTGELFF	TGTGCCAGCAGCCAAAGGGCTAGCGGGTGGAACACCGGGGAGCTGTTTTTT
TRBV7-9	TRBD1	TRBJ2-1	.	CASSLTTGGFYEQFF	TGTGCCAGCAGCTTAACAACAGGGGGCTTTTATGAGCAGTTCTTC
TRBV27	.	TRBJ2-3	.	CASSLYLTATDTQYF	TGTGCCAGCAGTTTATACCTGACGGCTACAGATACGCAGTATTTT
TRBV7-8	.	TRBJ1-6	.	CASSSSLPGVNSPLHF	TGTGCCAGCAGCTCCTCCCTCCCAGGGGTGAATTCACCCCTCCACTTT
TRBV28	TRBD1	TRBJ2-1	.	CASRPTTGESYNEQFF	TGTGCCAGCAGACCCACGACAGGGGAGAGCTACAATGAGCAGTTCTTC
TRBV30	TRBD1	TRBJ2-5	.	CAWTSGQAGETQYF	TGTGCCTGGACCTCGGGACAGGCGGGAGAGACCCAGTACTTC
TRBV9	.	TRBJ2-7	.	CASSPQGGDEQYF	TGTGCCAGCAGCCCCCAGGGGGGCGACGAGCAGTACTTC
TRBV7-3	TRBD1	TRBJ1-1	.	CASRPDRGMNTEAFF	TGTGCCAGCAGACCCGACAGGGGAATGAACACTGAAGCTTTCTTT
TRBV5-1	.	TRBJ1-1	.	CASSLVGGLEAFF	TGCGCCAGTAGCTTGGTGGGGGGTTTGGAAGCTTTCTTT
TRBV11-2	.	TRBJ1-2	.	CASSFGPESYGYTF	TGTGCCAGCAGCTTTGGGCCGGAGAGCTATGGCTACACCTTC
TRBV5-1	.	TRBJ2-1	.	CASSFLSPSNEQFF	TGCGCCAGCAGCTTTTTATCGCCCTCCAATGAGCAGTTCTTC
TRBV19	TRBD1	TRBJ1-2	few	CASRTVQGAGGYTF	TGTGCCAGTAGGACCGTACAGGGGGCTGGAGGCTACACCTTC
TRBV27	.	TRBJ2-1	.	CASGYNEQFF	TGTGCCAGCGGATACAATGAGCAGTTCTTC
TRBV15	.	TRBJ2-7	once	CATSLGRAHSYEQYF	TGTGCCACCAGCTTGGGGCGGGCGCACTCCTACGAGCAGTACTTC
TRBV28	TRBD1	TRBJ1-2	.	CASSSMSGQGAIYGYTF	TGTGCCAGCAGTTCAATGTCGGGACAGGGGGCGATTTATGGCTACACCTTC
TRBV28	TRBD1	TRBJ2-7	.	CASTHATGDEQYF	TGTGCCAGCACCCACGCGACAGGGGACGAGCAGTACTTC
TRBV6-5	.	TRBJ2-1	.	CASSYSMGTSYNEQFF	TGTGCCAGCAGTTACTCGATGGGGACCTCCTACAATGAGCAGTTCTTC
TRBV7-9	TRBD2	TRBJ2-3	few	CASSPKTSGSTDTQYF	TGTGCCAGCAGCCCCAAAACTAGCGGAAGCACAGATACGCAGTATTTT
TRBV6-6	TRBD1	TRBJ2-1	.	CASSLTGAQMNNEQFF	TGTGCCAGCAGTTTAACAGGGGCCCAAATGAACAATGAGCAGTTCTTC
TRBV7-9	.	TRBJ2-1	.	CASSLSWGLRNEQFF	TGTGCCAGCAGCTTATCTTGGGGTCTGAGGAATGAGCAGTTCTTC
TRBV9	TRBD2	TRBJ2-5	.	CASSGGLAQETQYF	TGTGCCAGCAGCGGGGGACTAGCGCAAGAGACCCAGTACTTC
TRBV6-1	.	TRBJ2-5	.	CASSEQGGGQETQYF	TGTGCCAGCAGTGAACAGGGAGGGGGCCAAGAGACCCAGTACTTC
TRBV30	TRBD2	TRBJ2-1	.	CAWSKPSGRGEQFF	TGTGCCTGGAGTAAGCCGAGCGGGAGGGGTGAGCAGTTCTTC
TRBV18	.	TRBJ1-3	.	CASSPQGEGNTIYF	TGTGCCAGCTCACCACAGGGCGAAGGAAACACCATATATTTT
TRBV5-1	.	TRBJ2-3	once	CASSSSGTSTDTQYF	TGCGCCAGCAGTTCATCCGGGACCAGCACAGATACGCAGTATTTT
TRBV7-2	TRBD1	TRBJ1-1	.	CASSLQGLPNTEAFF	TGTGCCAGCAGTCTACAGGGGCTACCGAACACTGAAGCTTTCTTT
TRBV4-2	.	TRBJ1-2	few	CASSQDSPDRQGYTF	TGTGCCAGCAGCCAAGATTCCCCTGACCGACAGGGCTACACCTTC
TRBV28	TRBD1	TRBJ1-3	.	CASSLGTGVSGNTIYF	TGTGCCAGCAGTCTCGGGACAGGGGTCTCTGGAAACACCATATATTTT
TRBV7-9	.	TRBJ1-6	few	CASSQREGWNSPLHF	TGTGCCAGCAGCCAACGCGAGGGCTGGAATTCACCCCTCCACTTT
TRBV11-1	TRBD2	TRBJ2-5	few	CASSLGGGKETQYF	TGTGCCAGCAGCTTAGGCGGGGGGAAAGAGACCCAGTACTTC
TRBV19	TRBD1	TRBJ2-5	once	CASSQGAGETQYF	TGTGCCAGTAGCCAGGGGGCAGGGGAGACCCAGTACTTC
TRBV27	.	TRBJ2-5	.	CASSLIGGGETQYF	TGTGCCAGCAGTTTGATAGGGGGAGGCGAGACCCAGTACTTC
TRBV5-1	TRBD1	TRBJ2-3	medium-sized	CASRAWTGSTDTQYF	TGCGCCAGCAGGGCTTGGACAGGGAGTACAGATACGCAGTATTTT
TRBV6-1	.	TRBJ1-5	.	CASKRTDELNQPQHF	TGTGCCAGTAAAAGGACGGATGAACTCAATCAGCCCCAGCATTTT
TRBV6-6	TRBD2	TRBJ2-3	.	CASSPGLAGTDTQYF	TGTGCCAGCAGTCCGGGACTAGCGGGCACAGATACGCAGTATTTT
TRBV4-2	TRBD2	TRBJ2-3	few	CASSQEGRGASDTQYF	TGTGCCAGCAGCCAAGAAGGGCGGGGGGCCTCGGATACGCAGTATTTT
TRBV9	TRBD2	TRBJ2-3	.	CASSVGTSGGTDTQYF	TGTGCCAGCAGCGTGGGGACTAGCGGGGGCACAGATACGCAGTATTTT
TRBV11-3	TRBD2	TRBJ2-4	.	CASSLGGRAGKNIQYF	TGTGCCAGCAGCTTAGGCGGGAGGGCAGGCAAAAACATTCAGTACTTC
TRBV4-3	.	TRBJ2-3	.	CASSRQFTDTQYF	TGCGCCAGCAGCCGGCAGTTCACAGATACGCAGTATTTT
TRBV5-1	TRBD2	TRBJ2-2	.	CASSLEVLGGDTGELFF	TGCGCCAGCAGCTTGGAAGTCCTTGGGGGGGACACCGGGGAGCTGTTTTTT
TRBV13	TRBD2	TRBJ2-7	.	CASSPGGLAGEQYF	TGTGCCAGCAGCCCGGGGGGACTAGCGGGGGAGCAGTACTTC
TRBV27	.	TRBJ2-7	.	CASSFTGSSYEQYF	TGTGCCAGCAGTTTTACGGGGAGCTCCTACGAGCAGTACTTC
TRBV5-1	TRBD2	TRBJ2-1	.	CASSLTLAGEGEQFF	TGCGCCAGCAGCTTGACCCTAGCGGGAGAGGGTGAGCAGTTCTTC
TRBV19	.	TRBJ2-3	few	CASSIDRGETYTDTQYF	TGTGCCAGTAGTATAGATCGTGGGGAAACCTACACAGATACGCAGTATTTT